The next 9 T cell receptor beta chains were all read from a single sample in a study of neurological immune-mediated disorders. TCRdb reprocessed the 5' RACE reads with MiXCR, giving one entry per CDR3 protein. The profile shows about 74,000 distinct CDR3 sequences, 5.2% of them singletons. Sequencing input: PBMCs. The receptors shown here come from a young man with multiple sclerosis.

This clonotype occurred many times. In DNA, the CDR3 is TGCGCCAGCAGCTTGGATAGAACAGCTGAAGCTTTCTTT. The encoded protein is CASSLDRTAEAFF. This chain joins TRBV5-1 and TRBJ1-1, with D unclear. Trimming took 0 bases from V and 6 from J, leaving 9 bases between them. The CDR3 covers 13 residues. Germline-derived CDR1 and CDR2 are SGHRS and YFSETQ.

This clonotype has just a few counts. In DNA form, the CDR3 reads TGTGCCAGCACTATGGGGCGGACTAGCGGGAGGGGGTACCAAGAGACCCAGTACTTC. It encodes CASTMGRTSGRGYQETQYF. The chain employs TRBV12-3 or TRBV12-4 and TRBJ2-5, with 15 nucleotides matching TRBD2. V lost 7 bases to trimming and J lost 0 bases; unmatched junction nucleotides: 12. The CDR3 covers 19 residues.

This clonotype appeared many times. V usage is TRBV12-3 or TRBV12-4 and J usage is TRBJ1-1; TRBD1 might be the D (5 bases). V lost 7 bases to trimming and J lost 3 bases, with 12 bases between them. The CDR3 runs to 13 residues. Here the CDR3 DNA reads TGTGCCAGCACCTTCCAGGGTTACACTGAAGCTTTCTTT. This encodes CASTFQGYTEAFF.

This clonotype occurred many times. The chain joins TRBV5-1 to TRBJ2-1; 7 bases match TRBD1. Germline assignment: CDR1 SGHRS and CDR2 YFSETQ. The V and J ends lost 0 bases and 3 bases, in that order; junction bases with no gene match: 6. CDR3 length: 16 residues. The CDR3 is CASSLAEGAGYNEQFF. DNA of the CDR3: TGCGCCAGCAGCTTGGCCGAGGGGGCGGGCTACAATGAGCAGTTCTTC.

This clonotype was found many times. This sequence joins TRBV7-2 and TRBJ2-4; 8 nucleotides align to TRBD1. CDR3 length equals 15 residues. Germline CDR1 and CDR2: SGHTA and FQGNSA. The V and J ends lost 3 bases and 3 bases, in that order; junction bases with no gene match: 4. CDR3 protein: CASSLYRGDKNIQYF. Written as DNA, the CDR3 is TGTGCCAGCAGCTTGTACAGGGGGGACAAAAACATTCAGTACTTC.

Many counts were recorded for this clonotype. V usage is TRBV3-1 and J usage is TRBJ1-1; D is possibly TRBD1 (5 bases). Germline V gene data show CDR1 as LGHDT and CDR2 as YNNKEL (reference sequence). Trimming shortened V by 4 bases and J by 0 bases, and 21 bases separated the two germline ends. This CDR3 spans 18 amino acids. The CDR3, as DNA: TGTGCCAGCAGCCCAAAAGGGATACTAGGGGCATTGAACACTGAAGCTTTCTTT. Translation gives CASSPKGILGALNTEAFF.

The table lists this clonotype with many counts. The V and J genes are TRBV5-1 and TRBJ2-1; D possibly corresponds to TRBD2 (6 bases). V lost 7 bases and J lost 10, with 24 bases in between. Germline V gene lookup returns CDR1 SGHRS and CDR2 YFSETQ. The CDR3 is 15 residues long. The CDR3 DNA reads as TGCGCCAGCGTTAGCGGAAGCAACTTTTTCGGAGAGCAGTTCTTC. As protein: CASVSGSNFFGEQFF.

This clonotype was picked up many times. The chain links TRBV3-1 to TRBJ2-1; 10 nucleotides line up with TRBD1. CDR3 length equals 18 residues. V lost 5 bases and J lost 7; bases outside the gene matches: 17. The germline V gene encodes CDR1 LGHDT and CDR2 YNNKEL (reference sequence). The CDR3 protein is CASSYQGIRDRGRNEQFF. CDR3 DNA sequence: TGTGCCAGCAGCTACCAAGGGATAAGAGACAGGGGGCGGAATGAGCAGTTCTTC.

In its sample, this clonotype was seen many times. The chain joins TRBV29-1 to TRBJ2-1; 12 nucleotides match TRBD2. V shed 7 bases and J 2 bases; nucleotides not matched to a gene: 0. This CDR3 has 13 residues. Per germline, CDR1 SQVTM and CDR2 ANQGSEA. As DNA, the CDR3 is TGCAGCGCTAGCGGGGGGGCCTACAATGAGCAGTTCTTC. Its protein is CSASGGAYNEQFF.